Listed here are 18 T cell receptor beta chains from one sample, sequenced in a study of T cells in Graves' hyperthyroidism and ophthalmopathy (dated by TCRdb to the late 2010s). The method was multiplex PCR. Instrument used: Illumina HiSeq 2000. Amplification of TCR beta CDR3 regions was carried out from RNA transcripts. For the first round of RT-PCR on the TCR CDR3, the HTBI primer set was used together with the Qiagen OneStep RT-PCR kit. In TCRdb, the public reads were trimmed at Q25 with fastp and aligned with MiXCR, with productive beta chains retained. Every entry covers one CDR3 protein and lists the most common genes and DNA from its rows. The sample table holds around 570,000 distinct CDR3 sequences, of which just under 20% were seen once. 47% of the sample goes to the ten largest clones. The sample consisted of blood. Source of these receptors: a man aged 35 to 55 with Graves' ophthalmopathy.

The genes are TRBV6-2 or TRBV6-3 and TRBJ2-1, with TRBD1 matching 8 bases. There are 13 residues in the CDR3. CDR1 and CDR2 (germline): MNHEY, SVGEGT. The V and J ends lost 6 bases and 6 bases, in that order; junction bases with no gene match: 4. The CDR3 region has the DNA TGTGCCAGCAGATCGACAGGGGTCAATGAGCAGTTCTTC. Translation: CASRSTGVNEQFF.

This clonotype appeared many times. The J gene is TRBJ1-1, the V gene TRBV7-3, with D uncertain. CDR1 SGHTA and CDR2 FQGTGA come from the germline V gene. The V gene lost 3 bases and the J gene lost 3 bases, with 8 bases spanning the gap. The CDR3 extends over 13 amino acids. CDR3 sequence: CASSLSADTEAFF. The CDR3 DNA follows: TGTGCCAGCAGCTTGTCAGCGGACACTGAAGCTTTCTTT.

This clonotype was picked up many times. The chain couples TRBV28 to TRBJ2-7; D perhaps matches TRBD2 (5 bases). Trimming took 3 bases from V and 3 from J, leaving 12 bases between them. The CDR3 runs 14 residues. The germline V gene encodes CDR1 MDHEN and CDR2 SYDVKM. The CDR3, as DNA: TGTGCCAGCAGTTTGATCGGGAAGGACTACGAGCAGTACTTC. Amino acid sequence: CASSLIGKDYEQYF. The full variable domain, with the rest looked up from reference TRBV28 and TRBJ2-7, is DVKVTQSSRYLVKRTGEKVFLECVQDMDHENMFWYRQDPGLGLRLIYFSYDVKMKEKGDIPEGYSVSREKKERFSLILESASTNQTSMYLCASSLIGKDYEQYFGPGTRLTVT.

This chain links TRBV6-1 with TRBJ2-2, with D possibly being TRBD2 (5 bases). Germline V gives CDR1 MNHNS, CDR2 SASEGT. Trimming shortened V by 10 bases and J by 7 bases, and 19 bases separated the two germline ends. This CDR3 is built from 14 residues. The chain's CDR3 is CATDRPGFGGELFF. CDR3 sequence (DNA): TGTGCCACCGACCGACCGGGGTTTGGCGGGGAGCTGTTTTTT.

The sample holds a few counts of this clonotype. The chain has TRBV28 and TRBJ2-7, with 11 bases aligning to TRBD2. This CDR3 is 14 amino acids long. Germline V gene lookup returns CDR1 MDHEN and CDR2 SYDVKM. The junction had 6 bases not matched to a gene; V was cut back by 5 bases and J by 6 bases. The CDR3 DNA is TGTGCCAGCAGTCCCTGGACTAGCGGGCTCGAGCAGTACTTC. Translation: CASSPWTSGLEQYF.

This clonotype has a single count. CDR3 sequence (DNA): TGTGCCAGCGCTACGGGCGTCGGGGAGCTGTTTTTT. It encodes CASATGVGELFF. The chain uses TRBV18 and TRBJ2-2; D gene uncertain. Germline values: CDR1 KGHSH, CDR2 LQKENI. Trimming left V 8 bases short and J 7 bases short, with 11 bases between. CDR3 size: 12 residues.

This clonotype was observed many times. The genes are TRBV3-2 and TRBJ2-1; TRBD2 is taken as the D call from the table, unchecked against the DNA. TRBV3-2 is a listed pseudogene. This CDR3 has 20 residues. In DNA, the CDR3 is TGTGCCAGCAGCCAAGAGGAGGGACTAGCGGGAGGGCCTTCCTACAATGAGCAGTTCTTC. It is translated as CASSQEEGLAGGPSYNEQFF.

This clonotype has a count of ten or more. J is TRBJ2-7 and V is TRBV7-8, with D tentatively TRBD1 or TRBD2 (6 bases each). The germline gives CDR1 SGHVS, CDR2 FQNEAQ. The V end lost 3 bases, the J end lost 4 bases, and 19 bases lay between the germline ends. This CDR3 has 16 residues. The CDR3 DNA follows: TGTGCCAGCAGCTTTTCCCGGGGGCCTGGTCTGTACGAGCAGTACTTC. Protein product: CASSFSRGPGLYEQYF.

This clonotype was seen a handful of times. The CDR3 here is CSVGYGGRTEAFF. In DNA form, the CDR3 reads TGCAGCGTTGGATATGGGGGCAGGACTGAAGCTTTCTTT. This chain uses TRBV29-1 with TRBJ1-1, with TRBD1 as a possible D gene (6 bases). The CDR3 contains 13 residues. Germline V CDR1 and CDR2: SQVTM, ANQGSEA. V was trimmed by 4 bases and J by 5 bases, leaving 14 bases between them. Based on the CDR3 plus reference TRBV29-1 and TRBJ1-1, the full variable domain is SAVISQKPSRDICQRGTSLTIQCQVDSQVTMMFWYRQQPGQSLTLIATANQGSEATYESGFVIDKFPISRPNLTFSTLTVSNMSPEDSSIYLCSVGYGGRTEAFFGQGTRLTVV.

Only a few counts were recorded for this clonotype. This chain links TRBV11-3 with TRBJ2-6; D may be TRBD1 or TRBD2 (5 bases each). This CDR3 has 18 amino acids. Germline V gene sequence: CDR1 SGHNT, CDR2 YENEEA. Trimming removed 1 base at V and 4 bases at J, with 17 bases between. The CDR3 region is CASSLGTGTPRGANVLTF. The CDR3 region has the DNA TGTGCCAGCAGCTTAGGAACCGGGACCCCCAGGGGGGCCAACGTCCTGACTTTC. Variable domain in full (rest from reference TRBV11-3 and TRBJ2-6): EAGVVQSPRYKIIEKKQPVAFWCNPISGHNTLYWYLQNLGQGPELLIRYENEEAVDDSQLPKDRFSAERLKGVDSTLKIQPAELGDSAVYLCASSLGTGTPRGANVLTFGAGSRLTVL.

The rearrangement uses TRBV19 and TRBJ1-2; weak D call: TRBD1 (5 bases). The CDR3 is 12 residues long. Trimming removed 7 bases at V and 4 bases at J, with 10 bases between. From germline, CDR1 is LNHDA and CDR2 SQIVND (reference sequence). CDR3 region: CASTDSFYGYTF. CDR3 coding DNA: TGTGCCAGTACCGACAGTTTCTATGGCTACACCTTC.

There are a few counts of this clonotype. This CDR3 reads CASSQDFGYGYTF. The CDR3 nucleotides read TGTGCCAGCAGCCAAGATTTCGGCTATGGCTACACCTTC. This sequence joins TRBV3-1 and TRBJ1-2; D gene unclear. Germline CDR1 is LGHDT and CDR2 is YNNKEL (reference sequence). Trimming left V 0 bases short and J 4 bases short, with 6 bases between. The CDR3 sequence is 13 residues long.

V usage is TRBV30 and J usage is TRBJ2-7; D could derive from TRBD1 or TRBD2 (7 bases each). The CDR3 runs to 13 residues. Germline values: CDR1 GTSNPN, CDR2 SVGIG (reference sequence). CDR3 loop: CAGGAGGGNEQYF. CDR3 coding DNA: TGTGCAGGGGGGGCAGGGGGAGGGAACGAGCAGTACTTC.

This clonotype was recorded at least ten times. The rearrangement links TRBV5-1 to TRBJ2-5; D gene unclear. The CDR3 totals 14 residues. Trimming removed 4 bases from V and 3 bases from J, with 13 bases in between. CDR1 and CDR2 (germline): SGHRS, YFSETQ. DNA for the CDR3: TGCGCCAGCAGCCCTCAAAGGCAGGAAGAGACCCAGTACTTC. Residues: CASSPQRQEETQYF.

The table lists this clonotype with a few counts. The chain carries TRBV3-1 and TRBJ1-5, with a tentative D call TRBD1 (5 bases). The germline gives CDR1 LGHDT, CDR2 YNNKEL (reference sequence). The CDR3 spans 14 residues. V lost 4 bases, J lost 2 bases, and 9 bases lay in between. CDR3 protein: CASSPGNGNQPQHF. The CDR3 DNA sequence: TGTGCCAGCAGCCCAGGGAATGGCAATCAGCCCCAGCATTTT.

The chain combines TRBV5-1 with TRBJ2-7; 7 bases are shared with TRBD2. After removal of 9 bases from V and 3 bases from J, the junction contained 15 bases not matched to a gene. Looked up from germline, CDR1 is SGHRS and CDR2 is YFSETQ. This CDR3 is built from 15 residues. In DNA, the CDR3 is TGCGCCAACCCCAAATTGAGAAGCGGGAACTACGAGCAGTACTTC. This sequence encodes CANPKLRSGNYEQYF.

In DNA, the CDR3 is TGTGCTTCGGGGGCGGACACCGGGGAGCTGTTTTTT. This gives the protein CASGADTGELFF. The V call is TRBV10-3, the J call TRBJ2-2, with D perhaps being TRBD1 or TRBD2 (6 bases each). The CDR3 has 12 residues. Germline values: CDR1 ENHRY, CDR2 SYGVKD.

This clonotype has only a few counts. V and J are TRBV19 and TRBJ1-5, with 8 bases that match TRBD1. This CDR3 has 15 amino acids. Trimming cost V 10 bases and J 5 bases; bases outside gene matches: 13. Germline V gives CDR1 LNHDA, CDR2 SQIVND (reference sequence). The CDR3 nucleotides are TGTGCCACCTCTTCAACGGGACAGGCACATCAGCCCCAGCATTTT. Translating it yields CATSSTGQAHQPQHF. Filled out from reference TRBV19 and TRBJ1-5, the complete variable domain reads DGGITQSPKYLFRKEGQNVTLSCEQNLNHDAMYWYRQDPGQGLRLIYYSQIVNDFQKGDIAEGYSVSREKKESFPLTVTSAQKNPTAFYLCATSSTGQAHQPQHFGDGTRLSIL.